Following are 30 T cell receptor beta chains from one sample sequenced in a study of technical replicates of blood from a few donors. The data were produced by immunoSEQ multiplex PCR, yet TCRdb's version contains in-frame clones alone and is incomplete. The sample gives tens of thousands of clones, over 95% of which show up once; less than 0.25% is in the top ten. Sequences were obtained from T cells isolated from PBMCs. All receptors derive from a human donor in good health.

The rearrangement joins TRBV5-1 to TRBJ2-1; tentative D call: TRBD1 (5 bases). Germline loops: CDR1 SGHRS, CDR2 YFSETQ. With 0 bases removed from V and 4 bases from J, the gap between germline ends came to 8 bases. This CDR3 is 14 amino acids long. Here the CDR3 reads CASSLGQLYNEQFF. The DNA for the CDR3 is TGCGCCAGCAGCTTGGGACAGTTATACAATGAGCAGTTCTTC.

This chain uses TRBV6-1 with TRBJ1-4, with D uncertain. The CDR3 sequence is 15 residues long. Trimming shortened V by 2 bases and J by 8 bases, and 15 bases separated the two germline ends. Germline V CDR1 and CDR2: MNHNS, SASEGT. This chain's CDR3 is CASSEFSGSWEKLFF. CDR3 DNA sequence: TGTGCCAGCAGTGAATTCAGCGGGTCGTGGGAAAAACTGTTTTTT.

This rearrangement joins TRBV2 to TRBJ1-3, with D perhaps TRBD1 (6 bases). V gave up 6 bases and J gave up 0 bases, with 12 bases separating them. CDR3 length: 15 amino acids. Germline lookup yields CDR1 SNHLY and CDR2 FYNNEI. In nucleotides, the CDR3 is TGTGCCAGCAGCCCCGGACAGATCTCTGGAAACACCATATATTTT. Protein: CASSPGQISGNTIYF. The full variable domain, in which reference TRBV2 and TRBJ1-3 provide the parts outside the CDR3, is EPEVTQTPSHQVTQMGQEVILRCVPISNHLYFYWYRQILGQKVEFLVSFYNNEISEKSEIFDDQFSVERPDGSNFTLKIRSTKLEDSAMYFCASSPGQISGNTIYFGEGSWLTVV.

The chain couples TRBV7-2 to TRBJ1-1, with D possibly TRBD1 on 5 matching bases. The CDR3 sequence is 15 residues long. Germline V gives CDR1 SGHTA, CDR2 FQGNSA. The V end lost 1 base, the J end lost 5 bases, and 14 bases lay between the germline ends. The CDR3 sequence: CASSLGQPLGTEAFF. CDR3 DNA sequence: TGTGCCAGCAGCTTAGGACAGCCGTTGGGAACTGAAGCTTTCTTT.

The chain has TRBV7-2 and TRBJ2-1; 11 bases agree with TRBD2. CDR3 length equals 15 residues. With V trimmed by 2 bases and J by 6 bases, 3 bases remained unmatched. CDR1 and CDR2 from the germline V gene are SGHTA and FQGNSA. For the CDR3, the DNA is TGTGCCAGCAGCTTAACTAGCGGGAGTGGCAATGAGCAGTTCTTC. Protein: CASSLTSGSGNEQFF.

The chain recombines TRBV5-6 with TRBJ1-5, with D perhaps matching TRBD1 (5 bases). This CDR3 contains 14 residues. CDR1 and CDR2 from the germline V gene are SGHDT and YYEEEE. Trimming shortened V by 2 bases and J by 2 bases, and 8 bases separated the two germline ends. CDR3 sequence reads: CASSLQAGNQPQHF. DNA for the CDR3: TGTGCCAGCAGCTTACAGGCGGGCAATCAGCCCCAGCATTTT.

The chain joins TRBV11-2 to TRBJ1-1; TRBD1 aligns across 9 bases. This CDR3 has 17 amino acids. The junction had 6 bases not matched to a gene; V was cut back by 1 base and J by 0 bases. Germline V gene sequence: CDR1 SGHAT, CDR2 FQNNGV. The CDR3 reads CASSLAGTGSMNTEAFF. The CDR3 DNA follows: TGTGCCAGCAGCTTAGCTGGGACAGGGTCAATGAACACTGAAGCTTTCTTT.

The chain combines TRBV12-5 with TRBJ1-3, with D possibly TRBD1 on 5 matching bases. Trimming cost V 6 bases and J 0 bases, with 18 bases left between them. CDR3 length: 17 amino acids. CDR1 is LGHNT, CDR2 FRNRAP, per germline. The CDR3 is CASGLPFDSGSGNTIYF. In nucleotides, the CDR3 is TGTGCTAGTGGCTTGCCTTTTGACAGTGGCTCTGGAAACACCATATATTTT.

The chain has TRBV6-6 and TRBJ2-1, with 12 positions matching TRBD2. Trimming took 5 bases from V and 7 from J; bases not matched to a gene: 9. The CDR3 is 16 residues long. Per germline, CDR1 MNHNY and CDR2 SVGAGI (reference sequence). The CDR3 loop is CASSGLGLAGKNEQFF. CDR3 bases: TGTGCCAGCAGTGGCCTGGGACTAGCGGGCAAAAATGAGCAGTTCTTC.

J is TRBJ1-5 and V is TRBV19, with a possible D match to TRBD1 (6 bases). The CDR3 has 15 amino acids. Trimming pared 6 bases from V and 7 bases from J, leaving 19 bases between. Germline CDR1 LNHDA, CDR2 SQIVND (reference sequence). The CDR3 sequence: CASSPTGGAGQPQHF. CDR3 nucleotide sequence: TGTGCCAGTAGCCCCACTGGGGGGGCGGGACAGCCCCAGCATTTT.

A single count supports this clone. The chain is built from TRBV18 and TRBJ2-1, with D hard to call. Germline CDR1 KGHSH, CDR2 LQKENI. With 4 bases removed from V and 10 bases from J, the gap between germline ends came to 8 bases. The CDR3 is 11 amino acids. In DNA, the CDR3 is TGTGCCAGCTCACTTACTTCGGAGCAGTTCTTC. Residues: CASSLTSEQFF.

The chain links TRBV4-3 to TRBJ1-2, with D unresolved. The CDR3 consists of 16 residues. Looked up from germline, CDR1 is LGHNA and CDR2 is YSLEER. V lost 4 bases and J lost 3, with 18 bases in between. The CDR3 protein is CASSPRAEGRDYGYTF. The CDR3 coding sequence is TGCGCCAGCAGCCCAAGAGCGGAAGGGCGGGACTATGGCTACACCTTC.

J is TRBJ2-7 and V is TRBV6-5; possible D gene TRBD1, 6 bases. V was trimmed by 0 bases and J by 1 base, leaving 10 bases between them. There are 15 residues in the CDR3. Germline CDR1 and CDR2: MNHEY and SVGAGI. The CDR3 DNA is TGTGCCAGCAGTTACTCGATAGGACAGTCCTACGAGCAGTACTTC. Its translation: CASSYSIGQSYEQYF.

The CDR3 coding sequence is TGTGCCAGCAGCGTCCGGGACATCATCACCGGGGAGCTGTTTTTT. Translation: CASSVRDIITGELFF. The chain joins TRBV9 to TRBJ2-2, with D possibly matching TRBD1 (6 bases). This CDR3 contains 15 residues. V was trimmed by 2 bases and J by 4 bases, leaving 12 bases between them. Germline CDR1 SGDLS, CDR2 YYNGEE.

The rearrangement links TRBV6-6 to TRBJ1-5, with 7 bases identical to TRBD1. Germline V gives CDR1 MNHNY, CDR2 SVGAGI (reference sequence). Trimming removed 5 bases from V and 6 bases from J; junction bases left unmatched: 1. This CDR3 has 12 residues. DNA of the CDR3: TGTGCCAGCAGTGACAGGGTTCAGCCCCAGCATTTT. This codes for CASSDRVQPQHF.

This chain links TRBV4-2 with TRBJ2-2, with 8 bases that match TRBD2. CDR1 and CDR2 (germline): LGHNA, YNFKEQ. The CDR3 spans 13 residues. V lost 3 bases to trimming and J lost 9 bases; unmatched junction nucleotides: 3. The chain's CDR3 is CASSQGGRRELFF. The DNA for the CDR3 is TGTGCCAGCAGCCAGGGCGGGAGGAGGGAGCTGTTTTTT.

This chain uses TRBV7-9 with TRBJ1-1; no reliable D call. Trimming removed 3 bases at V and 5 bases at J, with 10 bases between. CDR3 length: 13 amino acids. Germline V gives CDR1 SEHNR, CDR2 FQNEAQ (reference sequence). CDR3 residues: CASSFDRGTEAFF. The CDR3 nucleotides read TGTGCCAGCAGCTTTGACCGAGGAACTGAAGCTTTCTTT.

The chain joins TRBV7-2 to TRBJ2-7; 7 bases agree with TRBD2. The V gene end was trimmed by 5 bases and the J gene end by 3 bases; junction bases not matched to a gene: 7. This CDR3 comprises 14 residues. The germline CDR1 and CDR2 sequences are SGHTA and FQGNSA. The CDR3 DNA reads TGTGCCAGCAGCCCTCGGGACTATAACTACGAGCAGTACTTC. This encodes CASSPRDYNYEQYF.

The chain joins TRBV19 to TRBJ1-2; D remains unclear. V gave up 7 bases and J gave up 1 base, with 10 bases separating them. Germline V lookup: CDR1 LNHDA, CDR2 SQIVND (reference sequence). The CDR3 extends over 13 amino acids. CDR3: CASNSIGNYGYTF. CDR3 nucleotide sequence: TGTGCCAGTAATAGTATCGGTAACTATGGCTACACCTTC.

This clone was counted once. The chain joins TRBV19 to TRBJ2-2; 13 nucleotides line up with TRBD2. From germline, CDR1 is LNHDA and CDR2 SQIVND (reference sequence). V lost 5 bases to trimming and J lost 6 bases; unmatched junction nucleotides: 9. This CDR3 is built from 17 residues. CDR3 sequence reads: CASSQIGLAGVPGELFF. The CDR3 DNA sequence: TGTGCCAGTAGTCAGATCGGACTAGCGGGAGTCCCCGGGGAGCTGTTTTTT.

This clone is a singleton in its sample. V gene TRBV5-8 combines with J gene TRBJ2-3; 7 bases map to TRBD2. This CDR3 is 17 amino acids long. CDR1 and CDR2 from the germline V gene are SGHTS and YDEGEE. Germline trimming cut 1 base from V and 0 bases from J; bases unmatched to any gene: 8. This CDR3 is CASSLLAGSSSTDTQYF. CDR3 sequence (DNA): TGTGCCAGCAGCTTGTTAGCGGGCTCCTCTAGCACAGATACGCAGTATTTT.

CDR3 DNA sequence: TGTGCCAGCAGCCAGTTTTATAAGGGAGGGGAGCAGTACTTC. This gives the protein CASSQFYKGGEQYF. The chain carries TRBV28 and TRBJ2-7; 7 bases are shared with TRBD2. V shed 6 bases, J shed 7 bases, and the junction held 12 bases outside the gene matches. CDR1 and CDR2 from the germline V gene are MDHEN and SYDVKM. The CDR3 sequence is 14 residues long.

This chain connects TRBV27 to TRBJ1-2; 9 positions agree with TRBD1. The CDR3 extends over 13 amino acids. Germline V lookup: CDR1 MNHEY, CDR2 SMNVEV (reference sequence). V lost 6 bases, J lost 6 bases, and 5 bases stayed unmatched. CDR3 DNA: TGTGCCAGCAGCGTGACAGGGGGTAATGGCTACACCTTC. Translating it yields CASSVTGGNGYTF.

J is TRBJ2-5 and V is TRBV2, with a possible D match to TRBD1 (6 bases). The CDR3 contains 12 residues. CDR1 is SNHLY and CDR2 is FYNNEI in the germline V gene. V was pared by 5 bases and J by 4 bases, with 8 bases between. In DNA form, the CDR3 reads TGTGCCAGCAGTTACAGGGCAGAGACCCAGTACTTC. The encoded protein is CASSYRAETQYF.

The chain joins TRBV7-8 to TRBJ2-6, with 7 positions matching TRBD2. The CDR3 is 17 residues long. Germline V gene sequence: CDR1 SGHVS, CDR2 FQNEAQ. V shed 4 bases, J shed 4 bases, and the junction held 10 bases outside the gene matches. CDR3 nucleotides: TGTGCCAGCAGCTATAGGCGGGAGACGGCAGGGGCCAACGTCCTGACTTTC. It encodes CASSYRRETAGANVLTF.

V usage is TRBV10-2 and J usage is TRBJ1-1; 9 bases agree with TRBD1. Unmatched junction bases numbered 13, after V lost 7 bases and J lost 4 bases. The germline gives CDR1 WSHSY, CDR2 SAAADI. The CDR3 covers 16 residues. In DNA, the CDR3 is TGCGCCAGCATCGAAGTAGGCGGGACAGGGTCCACTGAAGCTTTCTTT. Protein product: CASIEVGGTGSTEAFF.

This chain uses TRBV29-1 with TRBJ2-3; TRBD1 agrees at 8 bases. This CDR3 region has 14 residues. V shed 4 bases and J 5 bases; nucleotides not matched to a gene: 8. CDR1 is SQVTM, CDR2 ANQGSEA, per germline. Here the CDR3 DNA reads TGCAGCGTTGGTGGGCCAGGGGGCTTAGATACGCAGTATTTT. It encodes CSVGGPGGLDTQYF.

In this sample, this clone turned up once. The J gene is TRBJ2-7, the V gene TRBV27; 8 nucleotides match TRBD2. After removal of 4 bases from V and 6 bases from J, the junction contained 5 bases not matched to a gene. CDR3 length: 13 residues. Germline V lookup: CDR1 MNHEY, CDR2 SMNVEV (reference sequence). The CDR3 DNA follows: TGTGCCAGCAGTTATAAGCGGGAGCCCGAGCAGTACTTC. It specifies CASSYKREPEQYF.

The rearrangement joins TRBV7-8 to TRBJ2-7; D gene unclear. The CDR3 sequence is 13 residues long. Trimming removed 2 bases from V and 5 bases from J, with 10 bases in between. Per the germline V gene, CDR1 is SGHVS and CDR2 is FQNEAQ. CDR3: CASSLSLQHEQYF. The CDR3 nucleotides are TGTGCCAGCAGCTTATCACTACAACACGAGCAGTACTTC.

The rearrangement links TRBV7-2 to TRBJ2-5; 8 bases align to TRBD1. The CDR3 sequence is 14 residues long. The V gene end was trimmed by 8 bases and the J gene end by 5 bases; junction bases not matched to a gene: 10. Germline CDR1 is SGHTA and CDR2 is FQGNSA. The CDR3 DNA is TGTGCCAGCCTTAGCGACAGGGGCAGGGAGACCCAGTACTTC. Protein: CASLSDRGRETQYF.